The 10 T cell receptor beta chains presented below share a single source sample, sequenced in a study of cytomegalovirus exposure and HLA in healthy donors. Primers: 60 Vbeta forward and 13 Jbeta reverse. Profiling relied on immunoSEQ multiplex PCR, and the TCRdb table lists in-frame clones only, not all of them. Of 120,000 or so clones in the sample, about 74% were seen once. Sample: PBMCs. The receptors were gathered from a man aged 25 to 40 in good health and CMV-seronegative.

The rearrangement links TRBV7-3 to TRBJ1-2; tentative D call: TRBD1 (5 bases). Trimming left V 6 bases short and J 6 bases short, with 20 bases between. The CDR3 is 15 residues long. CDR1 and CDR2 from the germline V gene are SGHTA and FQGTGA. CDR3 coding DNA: TGTGCCAGCAGTCCCCGTCGAGACAGCTACGATGGCTACACCTTC. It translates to CASSPRRDSYDGYTF. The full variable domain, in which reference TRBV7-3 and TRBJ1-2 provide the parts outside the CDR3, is GAGVSQTPSNKVTEKGKYVELRCDPISGHTALYWYRQSLGQGPEFLIYFQGTGAADDSGLPNDRFFAVRPEGSVSTLKIQRTERGDSAVYLCASSPRRDSYDGYTFGSGTRLTVV.

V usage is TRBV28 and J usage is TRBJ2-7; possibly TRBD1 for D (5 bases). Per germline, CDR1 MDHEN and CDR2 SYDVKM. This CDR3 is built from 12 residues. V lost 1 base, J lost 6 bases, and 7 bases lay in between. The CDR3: CASSLSGSEQYF. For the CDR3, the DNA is TGTGCCAGCAGTTTATCAGGGTCCGAGCAGTACTTC.

Here the CDR3 DNA reads TGTGCCAGCTGTCCCAGCGGGGTTAGCACAGATACGCAGTATTTT. Translation: CASCPSGVSTDTQYF. This chain links TRBV7-3 with TRBJ2-3; 7 nucleotides align to TRBD2. J was trimmed by 0 bases and V by 8 bases; bases with no gene match: 8. Looked up from germline, CDR1 is SGHTA and CDR2 is FQGTGA. This CDR3 is 15 amino acids long. The variable domain in full, with the rest retrieved from reference TRBV7-3 and TRBJ2-3, is GAGVSQTPSNKVTEKGKYVELRCDPISGHTALYWYRQSLGQGPEFLIYFQGTGAADDSGLPNDRFFAVRPEGSVSTLKIQRTERGDSAVYLCASCPSGVSTDTQYFGPGTRLTVL.

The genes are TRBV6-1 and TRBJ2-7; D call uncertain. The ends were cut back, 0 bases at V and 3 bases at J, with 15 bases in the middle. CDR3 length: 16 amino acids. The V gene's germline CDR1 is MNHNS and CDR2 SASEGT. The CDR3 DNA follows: TGTGCCAGCAGTGAAGCGCCACAGCCACATCTCTACGAGCAGTACTTC. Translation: CASSEAPQPHLYEQYF.

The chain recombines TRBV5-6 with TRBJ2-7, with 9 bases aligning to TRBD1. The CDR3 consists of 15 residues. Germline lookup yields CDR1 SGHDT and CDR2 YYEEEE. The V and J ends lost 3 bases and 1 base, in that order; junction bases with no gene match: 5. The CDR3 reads CASSYYGTGSYEQYF. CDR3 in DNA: TGTGCCAGCAGCTACTACGGGACAGGGTCCTACGAGCAGTACTTC.

This CDR3 is CASSQGTSGKETQYF. For the CDR3, the DNA is TGCGCCAGCAGCCAAGGGACTAGCGGGAAAGAGACCCAGTACTTC. This sequence joins TRBV4-1 and TRBJ2-5; 12 nucleotides match TRBD2. Germline V gene lookup returns CDR1 MGHRA and CDR2 YSYEKL. V dropped 1 base and J dropped 3; count of bases not matched to a gene: 0. This CDR3 is built from 15 residues.

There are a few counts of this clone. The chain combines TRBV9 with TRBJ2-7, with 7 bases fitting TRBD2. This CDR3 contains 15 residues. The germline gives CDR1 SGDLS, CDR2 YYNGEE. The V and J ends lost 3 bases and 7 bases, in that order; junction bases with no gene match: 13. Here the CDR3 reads CASSGKTVFGGEQYF. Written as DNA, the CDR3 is TGTGCCAGCAGCGGGAAAACAGTTTTCGGGGGGGAGCAGTACTTC.

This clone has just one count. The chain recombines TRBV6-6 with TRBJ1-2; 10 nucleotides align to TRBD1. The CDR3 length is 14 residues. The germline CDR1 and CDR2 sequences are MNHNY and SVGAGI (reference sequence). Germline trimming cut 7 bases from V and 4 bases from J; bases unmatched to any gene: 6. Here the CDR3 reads CASTDRGQIYGYTF. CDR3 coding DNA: TGTGCCAGCACCGACAGGGGGCAAATCTATGGCTACACCTTC.

CDR3 amino acids: CASSATTGVNTEAFF. In DNA form, the CDR3 reads TGTGCCAGCAGCGCGACAACAGGGGTGAACACTGAAGCTTTCTTT. V usage is TRBV9 and J usage is TRBJ1-1, with 7 bases identical to TRBD1. With 3 bases clipped from V and 0 bases from J, the junction kept 5 bases outside the gene matches. Germline V gives CDR1 SGDLS, CDR2 YYNGEE. The length of the CDR3 is 15 residues.

CDR3 loop: CASSLRTGGIGELFF. The CDR3 DNA reads TGTGCCAGCAGCCTCCGGACAGGGGGCATCGGGGAGCTGTTTTTT. The rearrangement links TRBV6-5 to TRBJ2-2; 11 bases agree with TRBD1. The CDR3 contains 15 residues. The V gene's germline CDR1 is MNHEY and CDR2 SVGAGI. V shed 6 bases, J shed 7 bases, and the junction held 7 bases outside the gene matches.